The entry below gives a single T cell receptor beta chain sequence along with its context. Its antigen is not identified. The V gene lost 6 bases and the J gene lost 5 bases, with 15 bases spanning the gap. Germline values: CDR1 ENHRY, CDR2 SYGVKD. The CDR3 contains 14 residues. The data derive from a study of shared clonotypes between healthy human individuals. Whole-study context: Every donor yielded three CD4 naive, three CD4 memory, two CD8 naive and one CD8 memory plate.

Study-wide findings and caveats: Rarefaction demonstrated incomplete sorted-subset sequencing despite large depth.

The investigators split CD4+ cells into a CD45RA+ naive subset and a CD45RA-negative memory subset. The assay was immunoSEQ multiplex PCR, and TCRdb's table has in-frame clones only and misses some. The sample lists over 950,000 clones, 70% to 80% occurring once. Specimen: memory CD4+ T cells from PBMCs. The subset: CD45RA-negative fraction. The chain links TRBV10-3 to TRBJ2-3; D gene ambiguous. The sequence was collected from a man between 18 and 29 years old in good health. Some clones in this sample may be carry-over from other donors' samples. The CDR3 nucleotides are TGTGCCATCAGCCGGACGGACGGTTTAGATACGCAGTATTTT. Translating it yields CAISRTDGLDTQYF.